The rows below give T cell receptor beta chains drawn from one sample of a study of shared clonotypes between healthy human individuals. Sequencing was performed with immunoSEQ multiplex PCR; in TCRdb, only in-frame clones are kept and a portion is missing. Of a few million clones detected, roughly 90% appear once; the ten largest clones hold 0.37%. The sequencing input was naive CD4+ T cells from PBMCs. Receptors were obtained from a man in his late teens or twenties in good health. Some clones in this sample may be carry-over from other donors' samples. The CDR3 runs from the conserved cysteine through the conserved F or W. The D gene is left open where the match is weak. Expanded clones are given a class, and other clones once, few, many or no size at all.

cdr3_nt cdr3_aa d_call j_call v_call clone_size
TGTGCCAGCAGCGTAGGGGGACTAGCGGGGGATACGCAGTATTTT CASSVGGLAGDTQYF TRBD2 TRBJ2-3 TRBV9 -
TGTGCCAGCAGTTACGCAGGCACCTACGAGCAGTACTTC CASSYAGTYEQYF - TRBJ2-7 TRBV27 -
TGCAGCGTCGGCAGGGGGCGCACAGATACGCAGTATTTT CSVGRGRTDTQYF TRBD1 TRBJ2-3 TRBV29-1 -
TGTGCCAGCAGTGAAGCCCCACTTCATAATTCACCCCTCCACTTT CASSEAPLHNSPLHF - TRBJ1-6 TRBV25-1 -
TGTGCCAGCAGTTTATGGGGGGCGCGGGGTAGCGAGCAGTACTTC CASSLWGARGSEQYF - TRBJ2-7 TRBV27 -
TGTGCCAGCAGCTTAGTTTCCAGGTCGTACTATGGCTACACCTTC CASSLVSRSYYGYTF - TRBJ1-2 TRBV7-2 once
TGTGCCAGCAGGTACGATGGCTACACCTTC CASRYDGYTF - TRBJ1-2 TRBV28 -
TGTGCCAGCGGATTACGGCGGGAGAACTACCAAGAGACCCAGTACTTC CASGLRRENYQETQYF TRBD2 TRBJ2-5 TRBV7-8 -
TGTGCCAGCAGTGAAGCGGGCGGACCTCCCTATGGCTACACCTTC CASSEAGGPPYGYTF - TRBJ1-2 TRBV6-1 -
TGTGCCAGCTCCCTGGGACAGGGTAACTACAATGAGCAGTTCTTC CASSLGQGNYNEQFF TRBD1 TRBJ2-1 TRBV18 -
TGCAGCGTTGAGCCGGGACAGGGGAGTGAAAAACTGTTTTTT CSVEPGQGSEKLFF TRBD1 TRBJ1-4 TRBV29-1 -
TGTGCCAGCAGTCCGGAACCCATGAACACTGAAGCTTTCTTT CASSPEPMNTEAFF - TRBJ1-1 TRBV27 -
TGTGCCAGCAGTTTATCTTCCAGGGGGAGGTCAGCTGGTCAGCCCCAGCATTTT CASSLSSRGRSAGQPQHF TRBD1 TRBJ1-5 TRBV27 once
TGTGCCAGCAGCCCCGGAGGACAGGGAATAGGTGAAAAACTGTTTTTT CASSPGGQGIGEKLFF TRBD1 TRBJ1-4 TRBV5-4 -
TGTGCCAGCAGAGCACAGCCGGTTTTAACGGGCTACACCTTC CASRAQPVLTGYTF - TRBJ1-2 TRBV2 -
TGTGCTAGTGGTTGGACTTCCGGGCCCTACCTCTCTGGGGCCAACGTCCTGACTTTC CASGWTSGPYLSGANVLTF - TRBJ2-6 TRBV12-5 -
TGCGCCAGCAGCCAACCCCGGTGGGCGGCAGATACGCAGTATTTT CASSQPRWAADTQYF - TRBJ2-3 TRBV4-1 once
TGTGCCAGCAGTCCCCAGTTGGGGGACTATGGCTACACCTTC CASSPQLGDYGYTF - TRBJ1-2 TRBV28 -
TGCGCCAGCAGCCTAAAGTACGGACAGGAAGCCTACGAGCAGTACTTC CASSLKYGQEAYEQYF TRBD1 TRBJ2-7 TRBV4-1 -
TGTGCCAGCTTCCCAGGCATGAACACTGAAGCTTTCTTT CASFPGMNTEAFF - TRBJ1-1 TRBV7-9 -
TGCGCCAGCAGCTTAGCTCTAGCGGGAGGAGAGACCCAGTACTTC CASSLALAGGETQYF TRBD2 TRBJ2-5 TRBV5-1 -
TGTGCCTGGAGCGCTTCTCGGACCTCTGGAAACACCATATATTTT CAWSASRTSGNTIYF - TRBJ1-3 TRBV30 -
TGCGCCACCCTGGGCCCCTCCCTATCGTCAGCCCAGCATTTT CATLGPSLSSAQHF - TRBJ1-5 TRBV5-1 -
TGTGCCAGCAGTATCAGGGGCCAAGAGACCCAGTACTTC CASSIRGQETQYF - TRBJ2-5 TRBV27 -
TGCGCCAGCAGCTTCCGGGACAGGGGTTCCCTCGAGCAGTACTTC CASSFRDRGSLEQYF TRBD1 TRBJ2-7 TRBV5-1 once
TGTGCCTACCTAGCGGGAGGGCTGGACACCGGGGAGCTGTTTTTT CAYLAGGLDTGELFF TRBD2 TRBJ2-2 TRBV30 -
TGTGCCAGCAGCTTGGGACAGGGGACTTTCTCCTACGAGCAGTACTTC CASSLGQGTFSYEQYF TRBD1 TRBJ2-7 TRBV5-6 -
TGTGCCGGAAGTCTCAGGGGGGGCTATGGCTACACCTTC CAGSLRGGYGYTF TRBD1 TRBJ1-2 TRBV2 once
TGTGCCAGCAGCCAAGGCGGGGGGTGGACAGATACGCAGTATTTT CASSQGGGWTDTQYF TRBD2 TRBJ2-3 TRBV14 -
TGTGCTCTAGCAAGGCCCGGGACGAATGAAGCTTTCTTT CALARPGTNEAFF - TRBJ1-1 TRBV28 -
TGCGCCAGCAGTCTCACCCCCAGGGGTACTAACTATGGCTACACCTTC CASSLTPRGTNYGYTF - TRBJ1-2 TRBV23-1 -
TGCGCCAGCAGCTTGGGCCTAGCGGGAGTGGAGACCCAGTACTTC CASSLGLAGVETQYF TRBD2 TRBJ2-5 TRBV5-1 -
TGTGCCAGCAGCGTAGAACCCAGCACAGATACGCAGTATTTT CASSVEPSTDTQYF - TRBJ2-3 TRBV9 -
TGTGCCAGCAGCACGATTCGGACAGGGGCTCCTTTT CASSTIRTGAPF TRBD1 TRBJ1-1 TRBV7-9 -
TGTGCCAGCAGTTCCTCCCCGGGACGCCCGTACAATGAGCAGTTCTTC CASSSSPGRPYNEQFF - TRBJ2-1 TRBV27 -
TGTGCCAGCAGTTACTCGGGTAGCTGGGCTAACTATGGCTACACCTTC CASSYSGSWANYGYTF - TRBJ1-2 TRBV6-5 -
TGTGCCAGCAGCTGGGTACGGGAGGGCCGAAAGACCGGGGAGCTGTTTTTT CASSWVREGRKTGELFF TRBD2 TRBJ2-2 TRBV7-3 -
TGTGCCAGCACCCCGGCTTCACGGGAGCTCAACGAGCAGTACTTC CASTPASRELNEQYF - TRBJ2-7 TRBV27 -
TGTGCCAGCAGCGAATCCGACAGGGCGATCACTGAAGCTTTCTTT CASSESDRAITEAFF TRBD1 TRBJ1-1 TRBV9 -
TGTGCCACCAGCGGACCGGGCCAAAGCTCTGGAAACACCATATATTTT CATSGPGQSSGNTIYF - TRBJ1-3 TRBV15 -
TGTGCCAGCTCACCACAGGGACAGGGTTCGGGTGGCTACACCTTC CASSPQGQGSGGYTF TRBD1 TRBJ1-2 TRBV18 once
TGTGCCAGCAGTGAATCGGGACAGACCTATGGCTACACCTTC CASSESGQTYGYTF TRBD1 TRBJ1-2 TRBV6-1 -
TGTGCCATCAGTGGAGACCGGGACAGGCCTAACTATGGCTACACCTTC CAISGDRDRPNYGYTF TRBD1 TRBJ1-2 TRBV10-3 once
TGTGCCAGCAGCTGGACTAGGGACAATGAGCAGTTCTTC CASSWTRDNEQFF TRBD2 TRBJ2-1 TRBV7-3 -
TGCAGCGTTGAGATGCGTCTAGCGGGAGACAATGAGCAGTTCTTC CSVEMRLAGDNEQFF TRBD2 TRBJ2-1 TRBV29-1 -
TGTGCCAGCAGGCAAAGTACCTACGAGCAGTACTTC CASRQSTYEQYF - TRBJ2-7 TRBV2 -
TGTGCCAGCAGTACCACAGGGATCGGCACCGGGGAGCTGTTTTTT CASSTTGIGTGELFF - TRBJ2-2 TRBV6-1 -
TGTGCCAGCAGTTTTGAAGCGGGAGCAAACATTCAGTACTTC CASSFEAGANIQYF TRBD2 TRBJ2-4 TRBV28 -
TGTGCCATCAGTCAGCGGGACAGAGCTAACTATGGCTACACCTTC CAISQRDRANYGYTF TRBD1 TRBJ1-2 TRBV10-3 -
TGTGCCAGCAGTTTATTTGGTGGCGGGAGGGCCGAGGGAACAGATACGCAGTATTTT CASSLFGGGRAEGTDTQYF TRBD2 TRBJ2-3 TRBV27 -
TGTGCCAGCAGTTTTGTGGGACAGGGGCGCACCGGGGAGCTGTTTTTT CASSFVGQGRTGELFF TRBD1 TRBJ2-2 TRBV28 -
TGCGCCAGCAGCCATAACACCGGGCCAGCTATTTATGGCTACACCTTC CASSHNTGPAIYGYTF - TRBJ1-2 TRBV4-1 -
TGCGCCAGCAGCTTAGGGACAGGGTTCCAAGAGACCCAGTACTTC CASSLGTGFQETQYF TRBD1 TRBJ2-5 TRBV5-1 -
TGTGCCAGCAGCCAAGATAATGAAAAACTGTTTTTT CASSQDNEKLFF - TRBJ1-4 TRBV4-2 once
TGTGCCAGCAGCAACCCGGGACTAGAGTACAATGAGCAGTTCTTC CASSNPGLEYNEQFF TRBD2 TRBJ2-1 TRBV7-3 -